One and the same sample provided the 14 T cell receptor beta chains below, sequenced in a study of OX40 agonist ivuxolimab in advanced cancers. Libraries came from the immunoSEQ multiplex PCR assay. TCRdb's version of the immuneACCESS table is confined to in-frame rearrangements and falls short of the full clone set. An unresolved V gene accounts for under half of the shortfall where checked; the remainder is of unknown origin. The sample data list 70,000 to 80,000 clones, and around nine tenths of these were observed just once. Jointly, the top ten make up roughly 0.79% of the sample. The source material was CD4+ or CD8+ T cells sorted from blood, sampled in a trial of the OX40 agonist ivuxolimab. These receptors were taken from an adult with an advanced solid tumor such as melanoma, head and neck, liver or kidney cancer.

This chain uses TRBV7-3 with TRBJ2-2; D is undetermined. Germline V gives CDR1 SGHTA, CDR2 FQGTGA. V dropped 1 base and J dropped 1 base, with 1 base sitting between them. The CDR3 totals 13 residues. The CDR3 coding sequence is TGTGCCAGCAGCTTAATGAACACCGGGGAGCTGTTTTTT. As protein: CASSLMNTGELFF.

CDR3 loop: CASSLAGGDYGYTF. DNA for the CDR3: TGTGCCAGCAGCTTAGCAGGGGGCGACTATGGCTACACCTTC. The chain employs TRBV7-2 and TRBJ1-2; 7 bases align to TRBD1. CDR3 size: 14 residues. Trimming at V came to 0 bases and at J to 3 bases, leaving 1 base not matched to a gene. CDR1 and CDR2 (germline): SGHTA, FQGNSA.

The chain carries TRBV19 and TRBJ2-1; D not certain. V was cut by 3 bases and J by 7 bases, with 13 bases left in between. CDR1 and CDR2 (germline): LNHDA, SQIVND (reference sequence). CDR3 size: 14 residues. This CDR3 is CASSILVARNEQFF. The DNA of the CDR3 is TGTGCCAGTAGTATTCTTGTTGCGCGGAATGAGCAGTTCTTC.

V and J are TRBV7-3 and TRBJ2-1; 11 bases agree with TRBD2. The trim removed 4 bases at V and 3 bases at J, leaving 2 bases unmatched. CDR3 size: 15 residues. Germline V gives CDR1 SGHTA, CDR2 FQGTGA. The CDR3 region is CASSSLAGGYNEQFF. CDR3 coding DNA: TGTGCCAGCAGCTCGCTAGCGGGGGGCTACAATGAGCAGTTCTTC.

This sequence joins TRBV5-1 and TRBJ1-2; no clear D. Germline CDR1 is SGHRS and CDR2 is YFSETQ. V was shortened by 4 bases and J by 0 bases, with 13 bases between the two germline ends. CDR3 length: 15 residues. The CDR3 is CASSAGRGTNYGYTF. The CDR3 coding sequence is TGCGCCAGCAGCGCAGGCCGAGGCACTAACTATGGCTACACCTTC.

In this sample, this clone is medium-sized. The J gene is TRBJ2-7, the V gene TRBV25-1; 8 nucleotides align to TRBD1. Germline CDR1 and CDR2: MGHDK and SYGVNS. The CDR3 extends over 15 amino acids. With 3 bases clipped from V and 3 bases from J, the junction kept 7 bases outside the gene matches. The CDR3 DNA sequence: TGTGCCAGCAGTGACGCCGGGACAGGAGACTACGAGCAGTACTTC. This encodes CASSDAGTGDYEQYF.

The genes are TRBV5-1 and TRBJ2-3; unclear D gene. The CDR3 has 12 amino acids. Germline V lookup: CDR1 SGHRS, CDR2 YFSETQ. V gave up 4 bases and J gave up 11 bases, with 14 bases separating them. CDR3: CASSLVEAVQYF. CDR3 DNA: TGCGCCAGCAGCCTGGTAGAGGCAGTGCAGTATTTT.

CDR3 protein: CASGLQGYTGELFF. Written as DNA, the CDR3 is TGTGCCAGCGGACTTCAGGGGTACACCGGGGAGCTGTTTTTT. The chain carries TRBV28 and TRBJ2-2; TRBD1 might be the D (6 bases). The CDR3 is 14 amino acids. Trimming took off 8 bases at V and 3 bases at J, with 13 bases between the two ends. CDR1 is MDHEN, CDR2 SYDVKM, per germline.

J is TRBJ1-3 and V is TRBV28; possible D gene TRBD1, 5 bases. Trimming stripped 5 bases from V and 0 bases from J, with 14 bases between. Per germline, CDR1 MDHEN and CDR2 SYDVKM. The CDR3 has 16 amino acids. CDR3 sequence: CASSPPTVSSGNTIYF. The CDR3 nucleotides are TGTGCCAGCAGTCCGCCGACAGTGTCCTCTGGAAACACCATATATTTT.

A single count supports this clone. The chain uses TRBV9 and TRBJ2-2; D unclear. V was pared by 4 bases and J by 5 bases, with 9 bases between. The germline V gene encodes CDR1 SGDLS and CDR2 YYNGEE. The CDR3 covers 13 residues. CDR3 sequence (DNA): TGTGCCAGCAGCCCCCCTCGGACCGGGGAGCTGTTTTTT. It specifies CASSPPRTGELFF.

This clone came up once. CDR3 region: CASSQNRMAASSYNSPLHF. The CDR3 DNA is TGCGCCAGCAGTCAGAACAGAATGGCAGCTAGCTCCTATAATTCACCCCTCCACTTT. V usage is TRBV4-3 and J usage is TRBJ1-6, with D unresolved. CDR3 length equals 19 residues. V shed 6 bases and J shed 0 bases, with 21 bases lying between them. The V gene's germline CDR1 is LGHNA and CDR2 YSLEER.

This clone was counted a single time. The rearrangement uses TRBV30 and TRBJ2-1, with a weak D call TRBD2 (5 bases). Germline lookup yields CDR1 GTSNPN and CDR2 SVGIG (reference sequence). Trimming took off 0 bases at V and 8 bases at J, with 11 bases between the two ends. This CDR3 is built from 13 residues. CDR3 nucleotides: TGTGCCTGGAGTGTACGTCGGGGAGATGAGCAGTTCTTC. Translation: CAWSVRRGDEQFF.

V usage is TRBV10-3 and J usage is TRBJ2-1; D gene unclear. The CDR3 totals 16 residues. The V end lost 5 bases, the J end lost 2 bases, and 16 bases lay between the germline ends. Germline CDR1 ENHRY, CDR2 SYGVKD. For the CDR3, the DNA is TGTGCCATCAGTACCGAGGTTTACGGAACCTACAATGAGCAGTTCTTC. This encodes CAISTEVYGTYNEQFF.

CDR3 in amino acids: CASSQVGPLEEGTEAFF. CDR3 nucleotide sequence: TGCGCCAGCAGCCAAGTGGGACCTTTGGAGGAGGGCACTGAAGCTTTCTTT. This rearrangement joins TRBV4-1 to TRBJ1-1; D perhaps matches TRBD1 (5 bases). The length of the CDR3 is 17 residues. Germline loops: CDR1 MGHRA, CDR2 YSYEKL. V was trimmed by 1 base and J by 4 bases, leaving 19 bases between them.